Below are 30 T cell receptor beta chains sequenced from a single sample in a study of blood T cell repertoires in COVID-19. Assay used: immunoSEQ multiplex PCR; TCRdb lists only in-frame clones, some missing. Of roughly 250,000 clones in the sample, roughly 90% are singletons; the top ten hold just over 7%. Source material: peripheral blood. These receptor sequences come from a man aged 55 to 70 who had recovered from COVID-19.

The chain recombines TRBV4-1 with TRBJ1-3; tentative D call: TRBD1 (5 bases). Per germline, CDR1 MGHRA and CDR2 YSYEKL. The CDR3 has 16 residues. Trimming took off 0 bases at V and 3 bases at J, with 12 bases between the two ends. CDR3 nucleotide sequence: TGCGCCAGCAGCCAAGACGACGGCAGGGTTGGAAACACCATATATTTT. It codes for CASSQDDGRVGNTIYF.

J is TRBJ1-1 and V is TRBV5-4, with 9 bases aligning to TRBD1. Germline V gene data show CDR1 as SGHNT and CDR2 as YYREEE (reference sequence). This CDR3 region has 15 residues. With V trimmed by 4 bases and J by 2 bases, 6 bases remained unmatched. CDR3 amino acids: CASSRQGVLNTEAFF. As DNA, the CDR3 is TGTGCCAGCAGCCGACAGGGGGTCCTAAACACTGAAGCTTTCTTT.

The V gene is TRBV29-1, the J gene TRBJ2-3, with 9 positions matching TRBD1. Germline V gene data show CDR1 as SQVTM and CDR2 as ANQGSEA. The CDR3 extends over 12 amino acids. V shed 7 bases and J 5 bases; nucleotides not matched to a gene: 4. As DNA, the CDR3 is TGCAGCGAAGGGACAGGGCTAGATACGCAGTATTTT. Translated, it gives CSEGTGLDTQYF.

CDR3 DNA: TGCAGCGTTGAACAGGGAAGCACAGATACGCAGTATTTT. As protein: CSVEQGSTDTQYF. The chain joins TRBV29-1 to TRBJ2-3; D might be TRBD1 (5 bases). Germline-derived CDR1 and CDR2 are SQVTM and ANQGSEA. Trimming took 2 bases from V and 0 from J, leaving 6 bases between them. The CDR3 runs 13 residues.

This rearrangement joins TRBV7-9 to TRBJ2-2; 7 positions agree with TRBD1. J was trimmed by 6 bases and V by 6 bases; bases with no gene match: 10. This CDR3 spans 15 amino acids. CDR1 is SEHNR and CDR2 is FQNEAQ in the germline V gene (reference sequence). As DNA, the CDR3 is TGTGCCAGCAGTCCCATAGTAACAGGGGCCGGGGAGCTGTTTTTT. Translated: CASSPIVTGAGELFF. Supplemented by reference TRBV7-9 and TRBJ2-2, the full variable domain reads DTGVSQNPRHKITKRGQNVTFRCDPISEHNRLYWYRQTLGQGPEFLTYFQNEAQLEKSRLLSDRFSAERPKGSFSTLEIQRTEQGDSAMYLCASSPIVTGAGELFFGEGSRLTVL.

The J gene is TRBJ1-1, the V gene TRBV21-1; TRBD1 is taken as the D call from the table, unchecked against the DNA. TRBV21-1 is noted as a pseudogene. CDR3 length: 19 amino acids. The CDR3 spells CASSLSDRQEENPATEAFF. CDR3 DNA sequence: TGTGCCAGCAGCCTGTCTGACAGACAGGAAGAAAATCCGGCCACTGAAGCTTTCTTT.

This sequence joins TRBV2 and TRBJ1-2; TRBD1 aligns across 8 bases. The CDR3 sequence is 14 residues long. The germline V gene encodes CDR1 SNHLY and CDR2 FYNNEI. V lost 6 bases and J lost 3; bases outside the gene matches: 6. CDR3 nucleotides: TGTGCCAGCAGCGTAACAGGGGGTGACTATGGCTACACCTTC. Its protein is CASSVTGGDYGYTF.

This rearrangement joins TRBV11-2 to TRBJ2-5; D is possibly TRBD2 (6 bases). Per germline, CDR1 SGHAT and CDR2 FQNNGV. This CDR3 spans 14 amino acids. V was cut by 3 bases and J by 4 bases, with 12 bases left in between. The chain's CDR3 is CASSFGGPGETQYF. The CDR3 bases are TGTGCCAGCAGCTTCGGGGGTCCGGGAGAGACCCAGTACTTC.

The chain couples TRBV4-2 to TRBJ1-1; D is unresolved. Germline CDR1 and CDR2: LGHNA and YNFKEQ. V dropped 3 bases and J dropped 1 base, with 6 bases sitting between them. This CDR3 has 13 residues. The CDR3 sequence: CASSQPGNTEAFF. The CDR3 coding sequence is TGTGCCAGCAGCCAGCCGGGGAACACTGAAGCTTTCTTT.

The gene calls are TRBV11-3 and TRBJ2-3; maybe TRBD2 (5 bases). Germline values: CDR1 SGHNT, CDR2 YENEEA. This CDR3 has 14 residues. The V end lost 1 base, the J end lost 4 bases, and 9 bases lay between the germline ends. The chain's CDR3 is CASSLVTRADTQYF. Written as DNA, the CDR3 is TGTGCCAGCAGCTTAGTTACTAGGGCAGATACGCAGTATTTT.

The chain recombines TRBV7-2 with TRBJ2-3; TRBD1 matches 7 bases. The CDR3 covers 14 residues. V was clipped by 5 bases and J by 1 base; unmatched bases: 3. In germline, CDR1 is SGHTA, CDR2 FQGNSA. The CDR3 DNA sequence: TGTGCCAGCAGCCCTGGACAGGGCACAGATACGCAGTATTTT. It codes for CASSPGQGTDTQYF.

The chain combines TRBV27 with TRBJ2-1; TRBD2 is a possible D gene (6 bases). From germline, CDR1 is MNHEY and CDR2 SMNVEV (reference sequence). V was cut by 3 bases and J by 0 bases, with 15 bases left in between. The CDR3 length is 17 residues. The CDR3 here is CASSLWGSGSSYNEQFF. CDR3 coding DNA: TGTGCCAGCAGTTTGTGGGGTAGCGGTAGCTCCTACAATGAGCAGTTCTTC.

This clone was counted at least ten times. This chain uses TRBV6-2 or TRBV6-3 with TRBJ2-2, with TRBD1 matching 8 bases. V dropped 5 bases and J dropped 4; count of bases not matched to a gene: 6. The germline CDR1 and CDR2 sequences are MNHEY and SVGEGT. This CDR3 has 15 amino acids. The CDR3 protein is CASSTTDRVTGELFF. The CDR3 nucleotides read TGTGCCAGCAGTACCACGGACAGGGTCACCGGGGAGCTGTTTTTT.

The V gene is TRBV7-2, the J gene TRBJ1-5; no clear D. Trimming took 1 base from V and 1 from J, leaving 11 bases between them. This CDR3 is built from 16 residues. Germline values: CDR1 SGHTA, CDR2 FQGNSA. This CDR3 is CASSLVEAASNQPQHF. The CDR3 bases are TGTGCCAGCAGCTTAGTGGAGGCGGCAAGCAATCAGCCCCAGCATTTT.

The chain uses TRBV15 and TRBJ1-6; 7 bases map to TRBD1. CDR1 and CDR2 (germline): LNHNV, YYDKDF (reference sequence). The junction had 5 bases not matched to a gene; V was cut back by 8 bases and J by 4 bases. The CDR3 extends over 14 amino acids. CDR3 amino acids: CATSPGGYNSPLHF. CDR3 bases: TGTGCCACCTCACCAGGGGGTTATAATTCACCCCTCCACTTT. Looking up the rest from reference TRBV15 and TRBJ1-6 gives the full variable domain: DAMVIQNPRYQVTQFGKPVTLSCSQTLNHNVMYWYQQKSSQAPKLLFHYYDKDFNNEADTPDNFQSRRPNTSFCFLDIRSPGLGDTAMYLCATSPGGYNSPLHFGNGTRLTVT.

V usage is TRBV2 and J usage is TRBJ2-1; D may be TRBD2 (5 bases). The CDR3 has 11 residues. CDR1 and CDR2 from the germline V gene are SNHLY and FYNNEI. V lost 6 bases and J 9 bases, leaving 9 bases between the germline ends. This chain's CDR3 is CASSTSFEQFF. In DNA, the CDR3 is TGTGCCAGCAGCACTAGTTTTGAGCAGTTCTTC.

The chain couples TRBV2 to TRBJ2-7; 9 nucleotides align to TRBD2. This CDR3 contains 16 residues. The germline gives CDR1 SNHLY, CDR2 FYNNEI. With 6 bases clipped from V and 0 bases from J, the junction kept 9 bases outside the gene matches. The CDR3 protein is CASSATLTSGSYEQYF. The DNA for the CDR3 is TGTGCCAGCAGCGCCACCCTGACTAGCGGCTCCTACGAGCAGTACTTC.

DNA of the CDR3: TGCGCCAGCAGCCCCGCTCCCGGGACAGGGGGCGTAAGGGATGAAAAACTGTTTTTT. Translated, it gives CASSPAPGTGGVRDEKLFF. This chain links TRBV4-1 with TRBJ1-4; 12 bases agree with TRBD1. The CDR3 extends over 19 amino acids. Germline V gene lookup returns CDR1 MGHRA and CDR2 YSYEKL. V was clipped by 4 bases and J by 6 bases; unmatched bases: 15.

For the CDR3, the DNA is TGTGCCAGCAGGCGGGGTCCCTCGGAAGATACGCAGTATTTT. This gives the protein CASRRGPSEDTQYF. The chain is built from TRBV6-5 and TRBJ2-3; possibly TRBD2 for D (6 bases). Germline V gives CDR1 MNHEY, CDR2 SVGAGI. CDR3 length: 14 amino acids. Deletions cut 6 bases from V and 5 bases from J, with 15 bases between.

The genes are TRBV7-9 and TRBJ1-4; D remains unclear. The CDR3 is 14 amino acids. The germline CDR1 and CDR2 sequences are SEHNR and FQNEAQ (reference sequence). The V end lost 5 bases, the J end lost 2 bases, and 9 bases lay between the germline ends. CDR3 nucleotides: TGTGCCAGCAGCGCCTTTGGCACTAATGAAAAACTGTTTTTT. It translates to CASSAFGTNEKLFF.

This clone came up many times. The chain is built from TRBV11-2 and TRBJ2-2; the match to TRBD2 covers 7 bases. J was trimmed by 0 bases and V by 5 bases; bases with no gene match: 9. Germline-derived CDR1 and CDR2 are SGHAT and FQNNGV. This CDR3 comprises 17 residues. The CDR3 DNA is TGTGCCAGCAGCCCCCGCAGCGGGGCGGCGAACACCGGGGAGCTGTTTTTT. Encoded protein: CASSPRSGAANTGELFF.

V gene TRBV21-1 combines with J gene TRBJ1-1. TRBV21-1 corresponds to a pseudogene. The CDR3 has 13 amino acids. CDR3 DNA: TGTGCCAGCAGCAAAGTGGGAGGGAAAGGCGCTTTCTTT. Amino acids: CASSKVGGKGAFF.

The chain links TRBV24-1 to TRBJ2-3; TRBD2 matches 8 bases. CDR1 is KGHDR, CDR2 SFDVKD, per germline. The V segment lost 6 bases and the J segment 2 bases; nucleotides outside the gene matches: 6. The CDR3 extends over 15 amino acids. CDR3 sequence: CATSRRGGNTDTQYF. CDR3 sequence (DNA): TGTGCCACCAGTCGCCGGGGGGGCAACACAGATACGCAGTATTTT.

J is TRBJ1-2 and V is TRBV6-6, with D hard to call. The CDR3 spans 14 residues. Trimming left V 6 bases short and J 0 bases short, with 11 bases between. Germline CDR1 is MNHNY and CDR2 is SVGAGI (reference sequence). For the CDR3, the DNA is TGTGCCAGCAGCCACGACACAGCTAACTATGGCTACACCTTC. Translating gives CASSHDTANYGYTF.

The rearrangement uses TRBV9 and TRBJ2-1; 7 bases are a match to TRBD2. The V gene end was trimmed by 3 bases and the J gene end by 0 bases; junction bases not matched to a gene: 6. This CDR3 has 16 residues. Germline loops: CDR1 SGDLS, CDR2 YYNGEE. The CDR3 nucleotides read TGTGCCAGCAGCGAGCGGGCGGGGGACTCCTACAATGAGCAGTTCTTC. This translates into CASSERAGDSYNEQFF.

The V call is TRBV19, the J call TRBJ1-1; the D is unclear. Trimming stripped 5 bases from V and 0 bases from J, with 13 bases between. The CDR3 totals 15 residues. Germline lookup yields CDR1 LNHDA and CDR2 SQIVND (reference sequence). In DNA, the CDR3 is TGTGCCAGTAGTCCTAACCAGGATTTGAACACTGAAGCTTTCTTT. Translated: CASSPNQDLNTEAFF. Full variable domain (missing parts from reference TRBV19 and TRBJ1-1): DGGITQSPKYLFRKEGQNVTLSCEQNLNHDAMYWYRQDPGQGLRLIYYSQIVNDFQKGDIAEGYSVSREKKESFPLTVTSAQKNPTAFYLCASSPNQDLNTEAFFGQGTRLTVV.

V gene TRBV10-3 combines with J gene TRBJ1-6; D is ambiguous. CDR1 is ENHRY, CDR2 SYGVKD, per germline. V shed 5 bases and J shed 7 bases, with 12 bases lying between them. The CDR3 is 14 residues long. The CDR3 nucleotides read TGTGCCATCAGTTCGTCTGCGCGGAATTCACCCCTCCACTTT. Translation: CAISSSARNSPLHF.

This clone was observed a single time. The chain couples TRBV27 to TRBJ2-3; TRBD2 matches 10 bases. V lost 7 bases and J lost 5; bases outside the gene matches: 18. The CDR3 length is 18 residues. Germline V gene sequence: CDR1 MNHEY, CDR2 SMNVEV (reference sequence). This CDR3 is CASTSLGAGGRERDTQYF. In DNA form, the CDR3 reads TGTGCCAGCACCTCCCTCGGAGCGGGGGGGCGTGAAAGAGATACGCAGTATTTT.

The chain is built from TRBV24-1 and TRBJ1-2; possibly TRBD1 for D (6 bases). CDR3 size: 15 residues. CDR1 and CDR2 (germline): KGHDR, SFDVKD. V gave up 7 bases and J gave up 6 bases, with 20 bases separating them. CDR3 sequence reads: CATRLGRGAMDGYTF. CDR3 bases: TGTGCCACCAGACTCGGGCGGGGGGCTATGGATGGCTACACCTTC.

V gene TRBV7-6 combines with J gene TRBJ2-2; the match to TRBD2 covers 10 bases. V lost 5 bases and J lost 8; bases outside the gene matches: 11. Germline V gene data show CDR1 as SGHVS and CDR2 as FNYEAQ. The CDR3 extends over 16 amino acids. The CDR3 reads CASSDLAGAPRGELFF. The CDR3 nucleotides read TGTGCCAGCAGCGACCTAGCGGGGGCCCCCAGGGGGGAGCTGTTTTTT.